The 5 T cell receptor beta chains reported below all come from one sample, sequenced in a study of T cells in Graves' hyperthyroidism and ophthalmopathy. RNA transcripts served as the template for amplifying TCR beta CDR3 regions. TCR CDR3 regions were first amplified by RT-PCR with HTBI primers. In TCRdb, the multiplex PCR reads were re-called with MiXCR into one record per CDR3 protein. This table has about 690,000 distinct CDR3 sequences, 15% to 20% appearing once. Sequenced: blood. The receptors originated from a man between 50 and 59 years old with Graves' hyperthyroidism.

The CDR3 here is CATSRDSPSGRSNEQFF. The CDR3 DNA sequence: TGTGCCACCAGCAGAGATTCGCCTAGCGGGAGAAGTAATGAGCAGTTCTTC. The chain employs TRBV15 and TRBJ2-1; the match to TRBD2 covers 10 bases. CDR3 size: 17 residues. J lost 7 bases, V lost 0 bases, and 9 bases had no gene match. Germline V gene sequence: CDR1 LNHNV, CDR2 YYDKDF (reference sequence).

The chain links TRBV6-1 to TRBJ2-2, with TRBD2 matching 16 bases. The CDR3 has 17 residues. Per the germline V gene, CDR1 is MNHNS and CDR2 is SASEGT. The ends lost 6 bases at V and 6 bases at J; junction bases unmatched: 7. The CDR3: CASSGTSGRASAGELFF. CDR3 bases: TGTGCCAGCAGCGGGACTAGCGGGAGGGCCTCTGCCGGGGAGCTGTTTTTT.

The chain employs TRBV6-1 and TRBJ2-6, with D unclear. There are 16 residues in the CDR3. From germline, CDR1 is MNHNS and CDR2 SASEGT. V was cut by 6 bases and J by 4 bases, with 16 bases left in between. CDR3 protein: CASSDTRSAGANVLTF. For the CDR3, the DNA is TGTGCCAGCAGCGACACCCGATCGGCGGGGGCCAACGTCCTGACTTTC.

Many counts were recorded for this clonotype. CDR3 coding DNA: TGTGCCAGCAGGTCAGGGTATACCGGGGAGCTGTTTTTT. It specifies CASRSGYTGELFF. The chain employs TRBV6-1 and TRBJ2-2; weak D call: TRBD1 (5 bases). Deletions cut 6 bases from V and 5 bases from J, with 10 bases between. Germline V gives CDR1 MNHNS, CDR2 SASEGT. This CDR3 contains 13 residues.

The rearrangement uses TRBV6-5 and TRBJ1-2; 10 bases line up with TRBD1. The ends lost 1 base at V and 6 bases at J; junction bases unmatched: 5. The CDR3 runs to 15 residues. Germline-derived CDR1 and CDR2 are MNHEY and SVGAGI. The CDR3 region is CASSYLTGGGDGYTF. The CDR3 nucleotides are TGTGCCAGCAGTTACTTGACAGGGGGCGGGGATGGCTACACCTTC.